Below are 22 T cell receptor beta chains sequenced from a single sample in a study of cytomegalovirus exposure and HLA in healthy donors. Generated by immunoSEQ multiplex PCR, the TCRdb table keeps only in-frame clones and is missing some. The sample yields around 130,000 clones, about 90% seen once. The specimen was PBMCs. The receptors were sampled from a man aged 25-45 years in good health and CMV-seronegative.

CDR3 DNA sequence: TGTGCCAGCAGGGGGGGACAGAACTACGAGCAGTACTTC. This encodes CASRGGQNYEQYF. The chain links TRBV6-5 to TRBJ2-7; D perhaps matches TRBD1 (7 bases). There are 13 residues in the CDR3. V lost 6 bases and J 3 bases, leaving 12 bases between the germline ends. Germline values: CDR1 MNHEY, CDR2 SVGAGI.

V usage is TRBV2 and J usage is TRBJ2-7, with 7 positions matching TRBD1. Trimming removed 6 bases from V and 5 bases from J; junction bases left unmatched: 13. CDR3 length: 15 amino acids. Per the germline V gene, CDR1 is SNHLY and CDR2 is FYNNEI. CDR3 bases: TGTGCCAGCAGGATAACACAGGGGAGAGGCGACGAGCAGTACTTC. Protein product: CASRITQGRGDEQYF.

V usage is TRBV10-3 and J usage is TRBJ1-6; 12 nucleotides line up with TRBD1. After removal of 6 bases from V and 10 bases from J, the junction contained 4 bases not matched to a gene. CDR3 length: 14 amino acids. CDR1 ENHRY and CDR2 SYGVKD come from the germline V gene. DNA of the CDR3: TGTGCCATCAGCGGGGACAGGGGGCAATCACCCCTCCACTTT. Translated, it gives CAISGDRGQSPLHF.

The chain joins TRBV14 to TRBJ1-4, with unresolved D. Germline CDR1 and CDR2: SGHDN and FVKESK. The CDR3 contains 16 residues. Deletions cut 0 bases from V and 8 bases from J, with 16 bases between. The CDR3 loop is CASSQESSLMGEKLFF. CDR3 nucleotides: TGTGCCAGCAGCCAAGAGTCGTCCCTCATGGGCGAAAAACTGTTTTTT.

This clone was recorded only once. CDR3 region: CASYRGGTGYNEQFF. CDR3 in DNA: TGTGCCAGCTACAGAGGGGGGACAGGGTACAATGAGCAGTTCTTC. This sequence joins TRBV28 and TRBJ2-1, with TRBD1 identical over 9 bases. Germline assignment: CDR1 MDHEN and CDR2 SYDVKM. Trimming cost V 8 bases and J 4 bases; bases outside gene matches: 9. The CDR3 contains 15 residues.

This sequence joins TRBV29-1 and TRBJ2-1; tentatively, D is TRBD1 (5 bases). Trimming removed 7 bases from V and 8 bases from J, with 18 bases in between. The CDR3 is 13 residues long. Germline CDR1 SQVTM, CDR2 ANQGSEA. The CDR3 region is CSGGQGLGDEQFF. CDR3 DNA: TGCAGCGGCGGACAAGGTCTGGGCGATGAGCAGTTCTTC.

In DNA form, the CDR3 reads TGTGCCAGCAGCCCCCAGGGGTCGGATACGCAGTATTTT. Protein product: CASSPQGSDTQYF. J is TRBJ2-3 and V is TRBV7-9, with a possible D match to TRBD1 (6 bases). The CDR3 is 13 residues long. Between the trimmed V and J ends, which lost 5 bases and 6 bases, there was a span of 12 bases. CDR1 and CDR2 from the germline V gene are SEHNR and FQNEAQ (reference sequence).

The chain is built from TRBV7-9 and TRBJ2-7; possibly TRBD1 for D (6 bases). The germline V and J ends were trimmed by 5 bases and 0 bases, with 14 bases remaining between them. The CDR3 length is 15 residues. The V gene's germline CDR1 is SEHNR and CDR2 FQNEAQ (reference sequence). CDR3 coding DNA: TGTGCCAGCAGCGAGAGGACAGAGAGCTCCTACGAGCAGTACTTC. This codes for CASSERTESSYEQYF. Looking up the rest from reference TRBV7-9 and TRBJ2-7 gives the full variable domain: DTGVSQNPRHKITKRGQNVTFRCDPISEHNRLYWYRQTLGQGPEFLTYFQNEAQLEKSRLLSDRFSAERPKGSFSTLEIQRTEQGDSAMYLCASSERTESSYEQYFGPGTRLTVT.

This clone appeared once. The rearrangement links TRBV21-1 to TRBJ2-7; the table gives TRBD2 as D, unverified against the DNA. TRBV21-1 is annotated as a pseudogene. The length of the CDR3 is 16 residues. In nucleotides, the CDR3 is TGTGCCAGCAGCAGAACGGGGAGACTAGCGGGGAACGAGCAGTACTTC. This gives the protein CASSRTGRLAGNEQYF.

DNA for the CDR3: TGTGCCAGCGGGTTACGGGGGGGCACAGATACGCAGTATTTT. Protein sequence: CASGLRGGTDTQYF. The chain employs TRBV2 and TRBJ2-3; 7 bases align to TRBD2. V shed 8 bases, J shed 1 base, and the junction held 6 bases outside the gene matches. The CDR3 consists of 14 residues. Germline CDR1 is SNHLY and CDR2 is FYNNEI.

The chain combines TRBV7-9 with TRBJ2-2; 7 bases fit TRBD1. The V and J ends lost 9 bases and 1 base, in that order; junction bases with no gene match: 5. This CDR3 is 14 amino acids long. Germline lookup yields CDR1 SEHNR and CDR2 FQNEAQ (reference sequence). Here the CDR3 reads CARNGQENTGELFF. For the CDR3, the DNA is TGTGCCAGAAACGGACAGGAGAACACCGGGGAGCTGTTTTTT.

This clone has just one count. The J gene is TRBJ2-7, the V gene TRBV6-5; D perhaps matches TRBD2 (5 bases). Germline V gene data show CDR1 as MNHEY and CDR2 as SVGAGI. Trimming took off 0 bases at V and 7 bases at J, with 10 bases between the two ends. CDR3 length: 13 amino acids. The CDR3 loop reads CASSYSVGGEQYF. CDR3 DNA sequence: TGTGCCAGCAGTTACTCGGTTGGCGGGGAGCAGTACTTC.

The chain uses TRBV5-1 and TRBJ2-3; D remains unclear. The CDR3 covers 17 residues. Germline CDR1 SGHRS, CDR2 YFSETQ. Deletions cut 4 bases from V and 3 bases from J, with 21 bases between. This chain's CDR3 is CASSGLSSSITTDTQYF. In nucleotides, the CDR3 is TGCGCCAGCAGCGGATTGTCAAGTAGCATTACGACAGATACGCAGTATTTT. Looking up the rest from reference TRBV5-1 and TRBJ2-3 gives the full variable domain: KAGVTQTPRYLIKTRGQQVTLSCSPISGHRSVSWYQQTPGQGLQFLFEYFSETQRNKGNFPGRFSGRQFSNSRSEMNVSTLELGDSALYLCASSGLSSSITTDTQYFGPGTRLTVL.

This chain links TRBV27 with TRBJ1-5; 7 nucleotides line up with TRBD1. Germline values: CDR1 MNHEY, CDR2 SMNVEV (reference sequence). After removal of 2 bases from V and 6 bases from J, the junction contained 7 bases not matched to a gene. CDR3 length: 15 amino acids. CDR3 residues: CASSLTGGGVQPQHF. The DNA of the CDR3 is TGTGCCAGCAGTTTAACGGGAGGGGGCGTTCAGCCCCAGCATTTT.

The chain employs TRBV9 and TRBJ2-1, with 9 bases matching TRBD2. Germline trimming cut 3 bases from V and 6 bases from J; bases unmatched to any gene: 16. CDR1 is SGDLS, CDR2 YYNGEE, per germline. This CDR3 has 18 residues. CDR3 protein: CASSEAVAGAFGPNEQFF. CDR3 DNA: TGTGCCAGCAGCGAGGCGGTAGCGGGGGCTTTTGGTCCCAATGAGCAGTTCTTC.

The rearrangement joins TRBV7-6 to TRBJ1-2, with a tentative D call TRBD1 (5 bases). V was shortened by 5 bases and J by 4 bases, with 17 bases between the two germline ends. In germline, CDR1 is SGHVS, CDR2 FNYEAQ. This CDR3 is built from 15 residues. The CDR3 region has the DNA TGTGCCAGCAGCGGGGCGCGCCCGTTTAGCTATGGCTACACCTTC. Translated, it gives CASSGARPFSYGYTF.

This chain uses TRBV29-1 with TRBJ2-7, with 8 bases that match TRBD1. The germline V gene has CDR1 SQVTM and CDR2 ANQGSEA. V shed 7 bases and J 3 bases; nucleotides not matched to a gene: 8. This CDR3 has 13 amino acids. As DNA, the CDR3 is TGCAGCGCTTCCGGGACAGGAAACTACGAGCAGTACTTC. Its translation is CSASGTGNYEQYF.

The chain carries TRBV2 and TRBJ1-4; a weak D match, TRBD1 (5 bases). The germline V gene encodes CDR1 SNHLY and CDR2 FYNNEI. This CDR3 contains 14 residues. V lost 2 bases and J lost 10, with 14 bases in between. The CDR3 loop reads CASSEFGQTGKLFF. CDR3 sequence (DNA): TGTGCCAGCAGTGAATTTGGACAAACCGGAAAACTGTTTTTT.

This clone occurred once. The gene calls are TRBV7-6 and TRBJ1-2, with D tentatively TRBD1 (5 bases). The CDR3 totals 14 residues. The germline gives CDR1 SGHVS, CDR2 FNYEAQ. V was shortened by 5 bases and J by 5 bases, with 15 bases between the two germline ends. The chain's CDR3 is CASSLAGSVYGYTF. The CDR3 bases are TGTGCCAGCAGCCTGGCAGGGTCGGTGTATGGCTACACCTTC.

The CDR3 DNA sequence: TGCGCCAGCAGCTTGGATCGGACAGGGGGCGCAGGCTACACCTTC. The encoded protein is CASSLDRTGGAGYTF. The chain has TRBV5-1 and TRBJ1-2; TRBD1 agrees at 11 bases. V dropped 0 bases and J dropped 8; count of bases not matched to a gene: 6. CDR1 is SGHRS and CDR2 is YFSETQ in the germline V gene. This CDR3 contains 15 residues.

The chain has TRBV6-5 and TRBJ1-6; no clear D gene. The CDR3 runs to 13 residues. V was cut by 6 bases and J by 9 bases, with 12 bases left in between. In germline, CDR1 is MNHEY, CDR2 SVGAGI. The CDR3 loop reads CASSGIGVSPLHF. In DNA form, the CDR3 reads TGTGCCAGCAGCGGGATTGGGGTTTCACCCCTCCACTTT.

The chain joins TRBV7-9 to TRBJ2-1; 8 bases align to TRBD1. V gave up 6 bases and J gave up 4 bases; unmatched junction bases: 8. This CDR3 is built from 15 residues. Germline assignment: CDR1 SEHNR and CDR2 FQNEAQ (reference sequence). The DNA for the CDR3 is TGTGCCAGCAGGTCCCGTACAGGGGGTTACAATGAGCAGTTCTTC. Protein product: CASRSRTGGYNEQFF.